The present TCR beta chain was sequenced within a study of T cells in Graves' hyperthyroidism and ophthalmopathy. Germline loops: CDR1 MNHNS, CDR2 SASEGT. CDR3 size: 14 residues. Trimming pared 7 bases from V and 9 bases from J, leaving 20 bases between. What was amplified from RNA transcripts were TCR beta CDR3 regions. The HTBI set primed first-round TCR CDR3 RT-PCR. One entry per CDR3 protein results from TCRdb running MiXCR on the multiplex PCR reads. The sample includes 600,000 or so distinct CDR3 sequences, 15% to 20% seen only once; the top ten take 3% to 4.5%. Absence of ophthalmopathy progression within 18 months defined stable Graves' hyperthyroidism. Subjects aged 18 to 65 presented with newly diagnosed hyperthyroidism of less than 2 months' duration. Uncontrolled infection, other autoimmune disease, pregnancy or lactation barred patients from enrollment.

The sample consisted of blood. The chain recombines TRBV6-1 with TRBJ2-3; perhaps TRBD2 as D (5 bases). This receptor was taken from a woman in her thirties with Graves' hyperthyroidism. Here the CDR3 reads CASMVSGAPKTQYF. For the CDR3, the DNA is TGTGCCAGCATGGTAAGCGGAGCCCCGAAAACGCAGTATTTT.